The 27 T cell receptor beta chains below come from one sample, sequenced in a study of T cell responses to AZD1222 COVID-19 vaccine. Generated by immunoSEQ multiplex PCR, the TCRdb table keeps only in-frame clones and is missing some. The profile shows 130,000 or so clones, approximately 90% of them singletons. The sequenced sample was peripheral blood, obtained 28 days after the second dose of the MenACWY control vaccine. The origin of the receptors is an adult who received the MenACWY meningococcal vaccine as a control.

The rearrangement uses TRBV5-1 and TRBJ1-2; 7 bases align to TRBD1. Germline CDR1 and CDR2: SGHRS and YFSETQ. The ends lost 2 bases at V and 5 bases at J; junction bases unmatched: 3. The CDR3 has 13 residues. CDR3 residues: CASSFGTAYGYTF. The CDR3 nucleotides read TGCGCCAGCAGCTTTGGGACAGCTTATGGCTACACCTTC.

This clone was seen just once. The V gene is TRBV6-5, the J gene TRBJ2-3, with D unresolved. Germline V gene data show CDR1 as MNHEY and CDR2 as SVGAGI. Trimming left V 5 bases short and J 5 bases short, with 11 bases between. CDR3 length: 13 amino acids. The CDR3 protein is CASSNLRIDTQYF. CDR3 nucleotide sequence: TGTGCCAGCAGTAATCTTCGGATAGATACGCAGTATTTT.

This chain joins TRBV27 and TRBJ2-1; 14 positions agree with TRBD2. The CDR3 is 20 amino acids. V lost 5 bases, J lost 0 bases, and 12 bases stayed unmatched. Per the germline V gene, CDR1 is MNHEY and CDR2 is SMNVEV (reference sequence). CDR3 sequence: CASSETSGRALSRSYNEQFF. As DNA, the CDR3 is TGTGCCAGCAGTGAGACTAGCGGGAGGGCCTTAAGTCGCTCCTACAATGAGCAGTTCTTC.

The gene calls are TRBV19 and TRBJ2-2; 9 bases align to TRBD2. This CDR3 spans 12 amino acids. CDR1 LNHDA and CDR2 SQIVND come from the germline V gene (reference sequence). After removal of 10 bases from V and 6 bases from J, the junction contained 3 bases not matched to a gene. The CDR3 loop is CATKRGAGELFF. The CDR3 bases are TGTGCCACAAAGCGGGGGGCCGGGGAGCTGTTTTTT.

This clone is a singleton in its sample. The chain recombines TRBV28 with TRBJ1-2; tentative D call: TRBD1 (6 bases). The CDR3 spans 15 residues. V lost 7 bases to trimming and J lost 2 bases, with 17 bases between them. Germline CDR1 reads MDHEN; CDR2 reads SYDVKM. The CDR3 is CASIGRGQRNYGYTF. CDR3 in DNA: TGTGCCAGCATTGGGCGAGGACAGAGGAACTATGGCTACACCTTC.

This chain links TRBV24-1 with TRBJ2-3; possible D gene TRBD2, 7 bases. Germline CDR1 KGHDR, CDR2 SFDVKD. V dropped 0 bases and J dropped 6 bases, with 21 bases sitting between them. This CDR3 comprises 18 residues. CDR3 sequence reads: CATSDLPSSSGRGDTQYF. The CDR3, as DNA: TGTGCCACCAGTGATTTGCCATCCTCTAGCGGAAGGGGGGATACGCAGTATTTT.

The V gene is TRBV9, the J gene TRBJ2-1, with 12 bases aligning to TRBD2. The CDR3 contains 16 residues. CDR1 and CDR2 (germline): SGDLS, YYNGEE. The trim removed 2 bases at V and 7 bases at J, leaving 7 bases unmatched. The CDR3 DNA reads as TGTGCCAGCAGCGTTCTAGCGGGGGGGCCCGAAAATGAGCAGTTCTTC. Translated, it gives CASSVLAGGPENEQFF.

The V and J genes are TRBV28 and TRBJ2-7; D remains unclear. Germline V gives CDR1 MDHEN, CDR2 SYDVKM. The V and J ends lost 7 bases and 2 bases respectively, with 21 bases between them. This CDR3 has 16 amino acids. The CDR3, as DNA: TGTGCCAGCACCCCAAGGGTTCTTGAATCCCCCTACGAGCAGTACTTC. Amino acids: CASTPRVLESPYEQYF.

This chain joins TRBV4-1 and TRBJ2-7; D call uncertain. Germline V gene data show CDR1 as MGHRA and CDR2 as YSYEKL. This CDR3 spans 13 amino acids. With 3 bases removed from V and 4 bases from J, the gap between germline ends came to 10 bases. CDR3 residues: CASSHPGPYEQYF. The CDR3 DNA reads TGCGCCAGCAGCCACCCCGGACCATACGAGCAGTACTTC.

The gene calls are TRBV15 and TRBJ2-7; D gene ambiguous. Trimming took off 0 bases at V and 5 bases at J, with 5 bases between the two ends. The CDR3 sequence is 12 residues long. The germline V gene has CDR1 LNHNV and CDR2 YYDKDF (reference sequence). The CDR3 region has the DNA TGTGCCACCAGCAGAGATTACAACGAGCAGTACTTC. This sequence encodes CATSRDYNEQYF. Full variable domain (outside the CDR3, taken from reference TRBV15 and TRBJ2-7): DAMVIQNPRYQVTQFGKPVTLSCSQTLNHNVMYWYQQKSSQAPKLLFHYYDKDFNNEADTPDNFQSRRPNTSFCFLDIRSPGLGDTAMYLCATSRDYNEQYFGPGTRLTVT.

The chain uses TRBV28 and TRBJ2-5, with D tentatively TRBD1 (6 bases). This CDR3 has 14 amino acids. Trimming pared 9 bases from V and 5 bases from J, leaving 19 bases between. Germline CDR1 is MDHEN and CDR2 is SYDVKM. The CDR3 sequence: CASSGTPTRETQYF. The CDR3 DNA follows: TGTGCCAGTTCCGGGACACCAACCCGGGAGACCCAGTACTTC.

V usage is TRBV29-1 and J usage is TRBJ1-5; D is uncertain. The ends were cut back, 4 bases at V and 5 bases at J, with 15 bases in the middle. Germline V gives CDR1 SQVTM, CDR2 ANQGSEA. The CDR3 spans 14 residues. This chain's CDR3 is CSVGKGRGDQPQHF. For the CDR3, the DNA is TGCAGCGTTGGAAAAGGCCGCGGGGATCAGCCCCAGCATTTT.

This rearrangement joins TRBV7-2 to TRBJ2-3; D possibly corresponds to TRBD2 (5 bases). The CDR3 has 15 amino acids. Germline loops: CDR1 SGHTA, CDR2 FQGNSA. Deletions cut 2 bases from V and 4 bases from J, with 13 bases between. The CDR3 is CASSLTLVGADTQYF. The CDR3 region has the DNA TGTGCCAGCAGCTTAACACTAGTTGGAGCAGATACGCAGTATTTT.

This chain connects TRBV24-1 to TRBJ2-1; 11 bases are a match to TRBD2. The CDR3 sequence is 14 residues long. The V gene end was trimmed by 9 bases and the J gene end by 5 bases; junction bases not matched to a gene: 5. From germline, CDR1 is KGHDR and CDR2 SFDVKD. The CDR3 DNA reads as TGTGCCACCCAAGGGACTAGCGGTAACAATGAGCAGTTCTTC. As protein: CATQGTSGNNEQFF.

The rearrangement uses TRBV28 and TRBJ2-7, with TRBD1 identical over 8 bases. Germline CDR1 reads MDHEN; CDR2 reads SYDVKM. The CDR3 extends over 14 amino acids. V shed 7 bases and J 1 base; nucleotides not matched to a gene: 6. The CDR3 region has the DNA TGTGCCAGCACCCACCGACAGGGGTCCTACGAGCAGTACTTC. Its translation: CASTHRQGSYEQYF.

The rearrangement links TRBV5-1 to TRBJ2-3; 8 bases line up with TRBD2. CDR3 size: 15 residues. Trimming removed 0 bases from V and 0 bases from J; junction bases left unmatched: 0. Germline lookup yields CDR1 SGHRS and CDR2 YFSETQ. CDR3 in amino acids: CASSLAGGSTDTQYF. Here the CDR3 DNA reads TGCGCCAGCAGCTTGGCGGGGGGGAGCACAGATACGCAGTATTTT.

The CDR3 sequence is CASSTAGGSDTQYF. DNA of the CDR3: TGTGCCAGCAGTACCGCCGGAGGGTCAGATACGCAGTATTTT. The genes are TRBV27 and TRBJ2-3; the D gene is possibly TRBD2 (6 bases). The V end was cut by 5 bases, the J end by 4 bases, with 13 bases between. The CDR3 extends over 14 amino acids. CDR1 is MNHEY, CDR2 SMNVEV, per germline (reference sequence).

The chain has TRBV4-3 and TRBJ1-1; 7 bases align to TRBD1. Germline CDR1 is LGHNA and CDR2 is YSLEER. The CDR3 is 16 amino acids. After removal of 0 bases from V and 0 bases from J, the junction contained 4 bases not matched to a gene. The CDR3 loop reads CASSQEMTGMNTEAFF. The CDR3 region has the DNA TGCGCCAGCAGCCAAGAAATGACAGGGATGAACACTGAAGCTTTCTTT.

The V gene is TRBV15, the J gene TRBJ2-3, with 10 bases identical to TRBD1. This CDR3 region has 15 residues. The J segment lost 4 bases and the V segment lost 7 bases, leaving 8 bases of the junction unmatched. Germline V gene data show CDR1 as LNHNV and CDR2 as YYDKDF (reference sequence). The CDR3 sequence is CATISPGQGPDTQYF. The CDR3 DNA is TGTGCCACCATTTCGCCGGGACAGGGGCCAGATACGCAGTATTTT.

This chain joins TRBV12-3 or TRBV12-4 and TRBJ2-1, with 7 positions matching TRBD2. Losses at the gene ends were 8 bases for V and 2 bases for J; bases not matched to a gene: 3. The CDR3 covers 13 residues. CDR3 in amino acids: CASARGAYNEQFF. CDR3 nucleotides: TGTGCCAGCGCACGGGGGGCCTACAATGAGCAGTTCTTC.

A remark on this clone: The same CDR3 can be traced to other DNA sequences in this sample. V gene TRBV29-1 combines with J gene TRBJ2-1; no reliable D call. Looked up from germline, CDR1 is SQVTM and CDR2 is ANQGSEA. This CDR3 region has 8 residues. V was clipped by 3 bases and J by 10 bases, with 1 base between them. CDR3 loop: CSVDEQFF. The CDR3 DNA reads TGCAGCGTTGACGAGCAGTTCTTC.

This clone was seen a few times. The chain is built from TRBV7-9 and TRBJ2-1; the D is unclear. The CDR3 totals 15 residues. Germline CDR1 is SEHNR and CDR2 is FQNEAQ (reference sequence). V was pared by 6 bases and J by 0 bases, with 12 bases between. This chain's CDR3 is CASSPGRSSYNEQFF. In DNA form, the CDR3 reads TGTGCCAGCAGTCCCGGACGGAGCTCCTACAATGAGCAGTTCTTC.

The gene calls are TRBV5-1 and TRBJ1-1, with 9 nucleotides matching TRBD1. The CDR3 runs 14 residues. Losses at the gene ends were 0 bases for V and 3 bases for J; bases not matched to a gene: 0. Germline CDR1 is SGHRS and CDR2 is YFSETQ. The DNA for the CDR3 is TGCGCCAGCAGCTTGGGGGACAGGGACACTGAAGCTTTCTTT. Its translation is CASSLGDRDTEAFF.

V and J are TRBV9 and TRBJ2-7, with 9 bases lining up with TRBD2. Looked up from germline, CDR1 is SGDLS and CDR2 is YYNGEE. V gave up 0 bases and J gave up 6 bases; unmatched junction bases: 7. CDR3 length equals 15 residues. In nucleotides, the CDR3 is TGTGCCAGCAGCGTAGGGGCGGGAGGGCCGAGCGAGCAGTACTTC. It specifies CASSVGAGGPSEQYF.

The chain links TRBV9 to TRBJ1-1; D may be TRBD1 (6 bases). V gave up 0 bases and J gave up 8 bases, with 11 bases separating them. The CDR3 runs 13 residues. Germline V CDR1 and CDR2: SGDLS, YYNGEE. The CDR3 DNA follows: TGTGCCAGCAGCGTAGGGGGGGCGGGCGAAGCTTTCTTT. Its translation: CASSVGGAGEAFF. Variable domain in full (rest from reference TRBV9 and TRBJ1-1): DSGVTQTPKHLITATGQRVTLRCSPRSGDLSVYWYQQSLDQGLQFLIQYYNGEERAKGNILERFSAQQFPDLHSELNLSSLELGDSALYFCASSVGGAGEAFFGQGTRLTVV.

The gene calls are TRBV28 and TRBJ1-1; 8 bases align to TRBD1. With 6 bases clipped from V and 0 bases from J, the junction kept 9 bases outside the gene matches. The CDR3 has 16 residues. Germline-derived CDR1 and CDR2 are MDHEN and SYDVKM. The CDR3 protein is CASSRRTGKMNTEAFF. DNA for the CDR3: TGTGCCAGCAGCCGCCGGACAGGGAAAATGAACACTGAAGCTTTCTTT.

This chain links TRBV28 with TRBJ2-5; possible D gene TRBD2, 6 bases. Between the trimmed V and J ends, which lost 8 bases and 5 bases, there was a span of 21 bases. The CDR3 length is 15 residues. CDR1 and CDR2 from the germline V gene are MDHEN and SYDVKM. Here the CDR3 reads CASHPRGSLGETQYF. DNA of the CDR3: TGTGCCAGCCATCCCCGGGGGTCTCTTGGGGAGACCCAGTACTTC.